The text below deals with one TCR beta chain. What it recognizes is unknown. Use of 60 Vbeta and 13 Jbeta primers characterized the PCR. The assay was immunoSEQ multiplex PCR, and TCRdb's table has in-frame clones only and misses some. Of approximately 83,000 clones listed, around 82% are singletons. The data stem from a study of cytomegalovirus exposure and HLA in healthy donors. Findings and limits, study-wide: Using the classifier, cytomegalovirus status was reportedly diagnosed with high specificity and sensitivity.

V trimming: 0 bases; J trimming: 6 bases; junction bases outside the gene matches: 5. Per germline, CDR1 SGDLS and CDR2 YYNGEE. CDR3 length: 15 residues. The receptor's source is a man younger than 30 in good health and CMV-seronegative. V gene TRBV9 combines with J gene TRBJ2-1; 8 nucleotides line up with TRBD2. The sample comprised PBMCs. CDR3: CASSVVGGGRNEQFF. CDR3 DNA sequence: TGTGCCAGCAGCGTAGTCGGGGGGGGTCGCAATGAGCAGTTCTTC.